The source of this TCR beta chain is a study of shared clonotypes between healthy human individuals. This clone was counted once. Looked up from germline, CDR1 is MDHEN and CDR2 is SYDVKM. CDR3 length: 14 residues. Trimming removed 5 bases from V and 0 bases from J, with 10 bases in between. The deep-level immunoSEQ assay was used. Only in-frame clones appear in the TCRdb table, and some are missing; sequencing was by immunoSEQ multiplex PCR. Of approximately 500,000 clones listed, over 75% are singletons. Sequences were obtained from PBMCs. This sequence was found in a woman in her thirties or forties in good health. Some clones in this sample may be carry-over from other donors' samples. The chain couples TRBV28 to TRBJ1-1; TRBD1 is a possible D gene (6 bases). This CDR3 reads CASSIGQLNTEAFF. The CDR3 nucleotides read TGTGCCAGCAGTATAGGACAGTTGAACACTGAAGCTTTCTTT. Looking up the rest from reference TRBV28 and TRBJ1-1 gives the full variable domain: DVKVTQSSRYLVKRTGEKVFLECVQDMDHENMFWYRQDPGLGLRLIYFSYDVKMKEKGDIPEGYSVSREKKERFSLILESASTNQTSMYLCASSIGQLNTEAFFGQGTRLTVV.